What follows are 4 T cell receptor beta chains derived from one specimen sequenced in a study of blood T cell repertoires in COVID-19. The data were produced by immunoSEQ multiplex PCR, yet TCRdb's version contains in-frame clones alone and is incomplete. The table records more than 35,000 clones, about 88% of them present only once. The sample comprised peripheral blood. These receptors originate from a human donor in a cohort sampled during active COVID-19.

The chain is built from TRBV30 and TRBJ1-6; 11 bases agree with TRBD1. The CDR3 extends over 15 amino acids. Looked up from germline, CDR1 is GTSNPN and CDR2 is SVGIG (reference sequence). The trim removed 0 bases at V and 10 bases at J, leaving 5 bases unmatched. CDR3 amino acids: CAWSVLGQGGSPLHF. In DNA form, the CDR3 reads TGTGCCTGGAGTGTGTTGGGACAGGGGGGGTCACCCCTCCACTTT.

Only one count was recorded for this clone. The genes are TRBV5-1 and TRBJ2-7; 7 nucleotides align to TRBD1. Trimming at V came to 3 bases and at J to 5 bases, leaving 8 bases not matched to a gene. The CDR3 is 14 amino acids. Germline V gene sequence: CDR1 SGHRS, CDR2 YFSETQ. CDR3 nucleotides: TGCGCCAGCAGCTACCCGACAGGGCCCCACGAGCAGTACTTC. It yields the protein CASSYPTGPHEQYF.

The gene calls are TRBV4-2 and TRBJ1-4; D is ambiguous. The length of the CDR3 is 16 residues. V shed 0 bases and J shed 5 bases, with 13 bases lying between them. CDR1 is LGHNA and CDR2 is YNFKEQ in the germline V gene. The DNA of the CDR3 is TGTGCCAGCAGCCAAGAGTCCCGGAGACTAAATGAAAAACTGTTTTTT. As protein: CASSQESRRLNEKLFF.

The J gene is TRBJ2-7, the V gene TRBV5-1, with a tentative D call TRBD1 (5 bases). The CDR3 is 13 residues long. Germline-derived CDR1 and CDR2 are SGHRS and YFSETQ. With 4 bases removed from V and 1 base from J, the gap between germline ends came to 9 bases. Here the CDR3 DNA reads TGCGCCAGCAGCCCCTGGACATCCTACGAGCAGTACTTC. It encodes CASSPWTSYEQYF.